This T cell receptor beta chain stems from a study of T-cell reconstitution after alpha-beta-depleted transplantation in children. Unique molecular identifiers featured in how the TCRbeta library was prepared. TCRdb ran MiXCR on the PCR reads and lists one entry per CDR3 protein. The repertoire holds some 500,000 distinct CDR3 sequences, with approximately 32% as singletons. The sample holds a few counts of this clonotype. Germline V gene sequence: CDR1 SGHRS, CDR2 YFSETQ. This CDR3 is 16 amino acids long. Trimming removed 2 bases from V and 5 bases from J; junction bases left unmatched: 8. The receptor was isolated from a human donor who donated a stem cell graft to a child with aplastic anemia. The J gene is TRBJ2-1, the V gene TRBV5-1, with 9 bases matching TRBD2. Sample: PBMCs from the stem cell graft donor, taken from the stem cell graft. CDR3 DNA: TGCGCCAGCAGCTTAAGTTCGCGGGAGGGAAACAATGAGCAGTTCTTC. Translated, it gives CASSLSSREGNNEQFF.